Listed here are 3 T cell receptor beta chains from one sample, sequenced in a study of T cell repertoires in ileal Crohn's disease. The assay was immunoSEQ multiplex PCR, and TCRdb's table has in-frame clones only and misses some. Found here are some 5,300 clones, 81% of them singletons; the top ten hold approximately 6.2%. The material sequenced was ileal tissue. The receptors were gathered from an adult with Crohn's disease.

This chain links TRBV6-6 with TRBJ2-7; TRBD1 agrees at 7 bases. Germline-derived CDR1 and CDR2 are MNHNY and SVGAGI (reference sequence). The junction had 6 bases not matched to a gene; V was cut back by 0 bases and J by 4 bases. This CDR3 spans 15 amino acids. The CDR3 nucleotides read TGTGCCAGCAGTTACTCGGGGACAGCTGGGTACGAGCAGTACTTC. Amino acid sequence: CASSYSGTAGYEQYF.

This sequence joins TRBV7-6 and TRBJ1-5; 9 bases are a match to TRBD1. Germline V CDR1 and CDR2: SGHVS, FNYEAQ. The CDR3 extends over 17 amino acids. After removal of 0 bases from V and 5 bases from J, the junction contained 8 bases not matched to a gene. CDR3 DNA: TGTGCCAGCAGCTTAGCGGGGGGACAGGGAAGGGATCAGCCCCAGCATTTT. Protein: CASSLAGGQGRDQPQHF.

V is TRBV5-4 and J is TRBJ2-3; D gene ambiguous. With 5 bases removed from V and 6 bases from J, the gap between germline ends came to 16 bases. The CDR3 is 14 amino acids. Germline V gene sequence: CDR1 SGHNT, CDR2 YYREEE (reference sequence). CDR3 region: CASSSGSSQDTQYF. CDR3 DNA sequence: TGTGCCAGCAGTAGTGGGTCCTCACAGGATACGCAGTATTTT.